This entry concerns a single T cell receptor (beta chain). Germline CDR1 is SNHLY and CDR2 is FYNNEI. The CDR3 totals 15 residues. V was cut by 1 base and J by 4 bases, with 8 bases left in between. Per the original methods: Reference gene primer amplification in the assay estimated nucleated cell counts. Sequenced by immunoSEQ multiplex PCR; TCRdb stores in-frame clones only, minus some. V, J and clone size were drawn from that table, and D and trimming were deduced from the DNA. The sample lists over 150,000 clones; 70% to 85% were seen once. The sample originates from a study of blood T cell repertoires in COVID-19. Background on the study: Samples representing acute and convalescent COVID-19 were sourced from the United States, Italy and Spain. Nucleic acid was either cDNA or gDNA, and it came from T cells, B-cell-depleted T cells, or PBMCs.

Input material: peripheral blood. The V and J genes are TRBV2 and TRBJ1-6; D possibly corresponds to TRBD1 (5 bases). The receptor's source is a woman aged 55 to 70 with acute or convalescent COVID-19. CDR3 loop: CASSEGQLYNSPLHF. The CDR3 DNA follows: TGTGCCAGCAGTGAAGGACAGTTATATAATTCACCCCTCCACTTT.